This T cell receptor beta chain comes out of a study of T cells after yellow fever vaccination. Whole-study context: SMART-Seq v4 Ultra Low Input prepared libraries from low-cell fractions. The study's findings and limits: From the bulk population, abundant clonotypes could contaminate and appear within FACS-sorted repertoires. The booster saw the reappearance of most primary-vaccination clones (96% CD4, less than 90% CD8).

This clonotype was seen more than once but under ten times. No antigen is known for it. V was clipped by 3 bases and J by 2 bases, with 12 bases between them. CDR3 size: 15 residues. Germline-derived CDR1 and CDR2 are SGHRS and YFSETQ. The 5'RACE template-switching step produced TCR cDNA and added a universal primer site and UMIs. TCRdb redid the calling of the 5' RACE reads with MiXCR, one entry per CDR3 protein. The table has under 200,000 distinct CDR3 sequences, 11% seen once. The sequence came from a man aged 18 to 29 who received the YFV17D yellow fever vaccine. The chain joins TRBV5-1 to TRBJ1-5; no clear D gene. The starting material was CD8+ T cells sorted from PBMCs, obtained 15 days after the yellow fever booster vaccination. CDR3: CASSSYPGGNQPQHF. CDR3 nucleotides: TGCGCCAGCAGCTCTTACCCCGGGGGCAATCAGCCCCAGCATTTT.